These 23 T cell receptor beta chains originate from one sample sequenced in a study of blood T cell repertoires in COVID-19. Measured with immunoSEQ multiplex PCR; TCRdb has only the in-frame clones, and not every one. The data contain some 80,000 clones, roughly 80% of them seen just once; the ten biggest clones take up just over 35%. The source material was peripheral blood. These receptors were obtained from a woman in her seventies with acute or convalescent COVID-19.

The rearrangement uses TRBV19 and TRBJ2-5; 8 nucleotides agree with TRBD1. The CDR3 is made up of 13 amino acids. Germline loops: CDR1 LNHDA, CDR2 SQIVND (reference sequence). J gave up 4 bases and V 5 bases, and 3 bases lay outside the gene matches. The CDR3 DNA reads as TGTGCCAGTAGTCCGCAGGGGGCAGAGACCCAGTACTTC. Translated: CASSPQGAETQYF.

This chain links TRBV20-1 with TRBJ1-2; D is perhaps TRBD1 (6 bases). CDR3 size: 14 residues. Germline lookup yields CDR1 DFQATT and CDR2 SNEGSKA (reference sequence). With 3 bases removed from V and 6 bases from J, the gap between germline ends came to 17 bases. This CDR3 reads CSASVQGAAHGYTF. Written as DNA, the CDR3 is TGCAGTGCTAGTGTACAGGGAGCGGCCCATGGCTACACCTTC.

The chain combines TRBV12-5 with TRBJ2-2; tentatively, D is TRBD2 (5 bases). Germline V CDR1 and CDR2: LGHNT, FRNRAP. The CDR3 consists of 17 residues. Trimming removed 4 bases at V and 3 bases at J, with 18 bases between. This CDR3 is CASGSPRGTLYTGELFF. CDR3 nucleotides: TGTGCTAGTGGTTCCCCCCGGGGAACGTTGTACACCGGGGAGCTGTTTTTT.

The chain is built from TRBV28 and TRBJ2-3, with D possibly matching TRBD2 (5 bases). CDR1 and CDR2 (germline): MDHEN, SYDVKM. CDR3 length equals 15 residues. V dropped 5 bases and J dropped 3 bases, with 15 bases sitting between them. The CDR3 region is CASSIMGRGTDTQYF. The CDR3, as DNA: TGTGCCAGCAGTATTATGGGGAGAGGGACAGATACGCAGTATTTT.

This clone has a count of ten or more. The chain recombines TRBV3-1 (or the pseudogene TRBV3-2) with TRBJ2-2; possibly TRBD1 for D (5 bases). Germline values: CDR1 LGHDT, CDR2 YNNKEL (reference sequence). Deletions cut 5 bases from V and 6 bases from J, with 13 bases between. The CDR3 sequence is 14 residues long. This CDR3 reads CASSTTGRPGELFF. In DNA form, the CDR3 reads TGTGCCAGCAGCACAACAGGACGTCCCGGGGAGCTGTTTTTT.

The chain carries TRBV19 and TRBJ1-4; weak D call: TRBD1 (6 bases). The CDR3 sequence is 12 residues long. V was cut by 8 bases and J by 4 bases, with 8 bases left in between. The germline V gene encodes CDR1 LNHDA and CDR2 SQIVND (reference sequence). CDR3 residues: CASGQYNEKLFF. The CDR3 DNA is TGTGCCAGTGGACAGTATAATGAAAAACTGTTTTTT.

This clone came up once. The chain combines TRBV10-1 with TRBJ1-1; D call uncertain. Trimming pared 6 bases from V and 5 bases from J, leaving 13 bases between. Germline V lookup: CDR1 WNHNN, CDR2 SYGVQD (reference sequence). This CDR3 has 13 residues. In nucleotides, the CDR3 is TGCGCCAGCAGCCCCGGTTGGGCGACTGAAGCTTTCTTT. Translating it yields CASSPGWATEAFF.

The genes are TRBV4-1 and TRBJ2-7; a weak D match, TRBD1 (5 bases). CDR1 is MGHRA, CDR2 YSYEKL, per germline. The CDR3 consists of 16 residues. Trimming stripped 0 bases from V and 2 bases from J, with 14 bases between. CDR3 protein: CASSQEVTALTYEQYF. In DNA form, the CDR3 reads TGCGCCAGCAGCCAAGAAGTGACAGCGTTAACCTACGAGCAGTACTTC.

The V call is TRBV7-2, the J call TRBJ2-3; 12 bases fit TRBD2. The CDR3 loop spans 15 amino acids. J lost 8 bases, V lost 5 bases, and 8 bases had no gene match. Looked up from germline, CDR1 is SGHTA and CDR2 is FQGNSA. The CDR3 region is CASSPTSGSGATQYF. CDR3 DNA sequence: TGTGCCAGCAGCCCGACTAGCGGGAGTGGGGCTACGCAGTATTTT.

CDR3 residues: CASSFLSGSKNNEQFF. Written as DNA, the CDR3 is TGTGCCAGCAGCTTCCTTAGCGGGAGTAAGAACAATGAGCAGTTCTTC. The chain joins TRBV5-6 to TRBJ2-1; 9 nucleotides line up with TRBD2. Germline values: CDR1 SGHDT, CDR2 YYEEEE. V shed 2 bases, J shed 5 bases, and the junction held 8 bases outside the gene matches. The CDR3 has 16 residues.

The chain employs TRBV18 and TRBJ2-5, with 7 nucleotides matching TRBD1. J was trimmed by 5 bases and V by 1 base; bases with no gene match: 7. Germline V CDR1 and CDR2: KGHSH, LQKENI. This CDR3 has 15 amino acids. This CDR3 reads CASSPQTGLYETQYF. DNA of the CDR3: TGTGCCAGCTCACCACAGACAGGGCTATACGAGACCCAGTACTTC. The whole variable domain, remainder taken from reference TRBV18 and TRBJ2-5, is NAGVMQNPRHLVRRRGQEARLRCSPMKGHSHVYWYRQLPEEGLKFMVYLQKENIIDESGMPKERFSAEFPKEGPSILRIQQVVRGDSAAYFCASSPQTGLYETQYFGPGTRLLVL.

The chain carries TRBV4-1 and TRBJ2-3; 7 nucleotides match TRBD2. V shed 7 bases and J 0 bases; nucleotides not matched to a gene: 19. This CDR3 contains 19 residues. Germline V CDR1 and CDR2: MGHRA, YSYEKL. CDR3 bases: TGCGCCAGCATAGGGCGGGAGTACCTTATCTGTGCTAGCACAGATACGCAGTATTTT. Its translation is CASIGREYLICASTDTQYF.

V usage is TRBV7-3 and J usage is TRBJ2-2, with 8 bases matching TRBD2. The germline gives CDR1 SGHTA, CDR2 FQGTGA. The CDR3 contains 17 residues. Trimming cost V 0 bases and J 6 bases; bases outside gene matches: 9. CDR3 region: CASSLTTSGYAAGELFF. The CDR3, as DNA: TGTGCCAGCAGCTTAACCACTAGCGGTTACGCCGCCGGGGAGCTGTTTTTT.

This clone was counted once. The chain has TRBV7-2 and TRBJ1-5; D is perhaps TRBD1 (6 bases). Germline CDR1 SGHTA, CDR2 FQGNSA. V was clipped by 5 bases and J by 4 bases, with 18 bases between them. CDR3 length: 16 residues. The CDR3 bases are TGTGCCAGCAGCCTAGGGGGGGGGCGAGGGAATCAGCCCCAGCATTTT. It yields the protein CASSLGGGRGNQPQHF.

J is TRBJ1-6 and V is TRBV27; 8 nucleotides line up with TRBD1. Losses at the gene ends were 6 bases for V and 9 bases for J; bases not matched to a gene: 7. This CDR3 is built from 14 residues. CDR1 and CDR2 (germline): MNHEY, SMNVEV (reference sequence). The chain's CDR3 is CASRGQGRGSPLHF. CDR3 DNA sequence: TGTGCCAGCAGAGGACAGGGTAGAGGTTCACCCCTCCACTTT.

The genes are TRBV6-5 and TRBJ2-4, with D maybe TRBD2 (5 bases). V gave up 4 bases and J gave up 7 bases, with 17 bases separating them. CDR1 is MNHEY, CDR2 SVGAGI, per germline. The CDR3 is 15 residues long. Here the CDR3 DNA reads TGTGCCAGCAGTTCCCAACGACGGGAATCGAACATTCAGTACTTC. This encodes CASSSQRRESNIQYF.

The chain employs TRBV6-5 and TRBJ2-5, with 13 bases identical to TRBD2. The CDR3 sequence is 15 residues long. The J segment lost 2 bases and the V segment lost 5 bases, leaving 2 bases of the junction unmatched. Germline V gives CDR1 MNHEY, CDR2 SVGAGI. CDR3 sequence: CASSRLAGGQETQYF. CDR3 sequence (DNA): TGTGCCAGCAGTAGACTAGCGGGGGGTCAAGAGACCCAGTACTTC.

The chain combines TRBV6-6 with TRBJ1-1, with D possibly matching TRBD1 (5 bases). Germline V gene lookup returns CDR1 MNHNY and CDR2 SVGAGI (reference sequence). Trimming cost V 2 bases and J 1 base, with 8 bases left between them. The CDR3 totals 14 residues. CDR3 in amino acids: CASSYSRGNTEAFF. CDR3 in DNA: TGTGCCAGCAGTTACAGTAGGGGGAACACTGAAGCTTTCTTT.

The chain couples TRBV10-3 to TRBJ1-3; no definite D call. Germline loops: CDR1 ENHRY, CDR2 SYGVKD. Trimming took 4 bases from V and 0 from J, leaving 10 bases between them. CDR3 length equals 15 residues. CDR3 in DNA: TGTGCCATCAGTGGAGGCGAGCTCTCTGGAAACACCATATATTTT. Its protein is CAISGGELSGNTIYF.

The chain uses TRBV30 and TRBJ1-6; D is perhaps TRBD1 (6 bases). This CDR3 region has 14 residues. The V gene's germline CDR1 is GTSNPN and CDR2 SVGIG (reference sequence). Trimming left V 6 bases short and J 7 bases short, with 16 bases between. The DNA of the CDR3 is TGTGCCTGTACAGTCCGGGACAAGAATTCACCCCTCCACTTT. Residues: CACTVRDKNSPLHF.

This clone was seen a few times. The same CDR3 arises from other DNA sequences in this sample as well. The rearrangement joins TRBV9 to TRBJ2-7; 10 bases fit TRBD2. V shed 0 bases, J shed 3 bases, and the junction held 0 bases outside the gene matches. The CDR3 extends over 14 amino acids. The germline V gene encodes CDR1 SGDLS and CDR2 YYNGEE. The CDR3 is CASSVASGGYEQYF. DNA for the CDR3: TGTGCCAGCAGCGTAGCTAGCGGGGGCTACGAGCAGTACTTC.

CDR3 bases: TGTGCCAGTAGTCTCGACGCGCGGTCTGGAAACACCATATATTTT. Protein: CASSLDARSGNTIYF. V and J are TRBV19 and TRBJ1-3; the D is unclear. The CDR3 sequence is 15 residues long. In germline, CDR1 is LNHDA, CDR2 SQIVND (reference sequence). Trimming pared 5 bases from V and 1 base from J, leaving 12 bases between.

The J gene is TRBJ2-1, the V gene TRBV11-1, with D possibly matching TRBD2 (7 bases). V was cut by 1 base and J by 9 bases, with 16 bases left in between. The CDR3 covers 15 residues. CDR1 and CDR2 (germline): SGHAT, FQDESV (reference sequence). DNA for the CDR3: TGTGCCAGCAGCTTAGGGGGGCTAGCGGTCGTTGAGCAGTTCTTC. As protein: CASSLGGLAVVEQFF.